A selection of T cell receptor beta chains follows, all from one sample in a study of regulatory T cells in long-lasting Graves disease. TCRdb re-analysed the multiplex PCR reads in MiXCR, keeping a single row per CDR3 protein. The sample lists 530,000 or so distinct CDR3 sequences; approximately 13% were seen once. The data were also submitted as part of a second study, on T cells in Graves' hyperthyroidism and ophthalmopathy.

The sequencing used peripheral blood mononuclear cells (PBMCs), collected at new diagnosis, from a patient treated with antithyroid drugs. The receptor set was obtained from a man aged 25-45 years with Graves disease. The CDR3 runs from the conserved cysteine through the conserved F or W. The D gene is left open where the match is weak. Clone size is shown for a subset of rows, as once, few, many or a class of expanded clone.

j_call	v_call	d_call	clone_size	cdr3_nt	cdr3_aa
TRBJ2-1	TRBV30	NA	NA	TGTGCCTGGACTTTTGCGGACAGCTCCTACAATGAGCAGTTCTTC	CAWTFADSSYNEQFF
TRBJ1-1	TRBV11-2	TRBD1	many	TGTGCCAGCAGCTTAGAAATAAGGGGGCCGAACACTGAAGCTTTCTTT	CASSLEIRGPNTEAFF
TRBJ2-2	TRBV28	NA	once	TGTGCCAGCGGTTCGAACACCGGGGAGCTGTTTTTT	CASGSNTGELFF
TRBJ1-1	TRBV27	NA	many	TGTGCCAGCAGTTTATCGATCTCCCCGAACACTGAAGCTTTCTTT	CASSLSISPNTEAFF
TRBJ1-5	TRBV24-1	NA	many	TGTGCCACGTCCTCAGGTCCAGCCCAGCATTTT	CATSSGPAQHF
TRBJ2-1	TRBV12-5	TRBD2	few	TGTGCTAGTGGCCTCGGGACTAGCGTCAACAATGAGCAGTTCTTC	CASGLGTSVNNEQFF
TRBJ1-3	TRBV15	NA	NA	TGTGCCACCAGCAGGAGGGGGAACTCTGGAAACACCATATATTTT	CATSRRGNSGNTIYF
TRBJ1-5	TRBV19	NA	many	TGTGCCAGTAGCCCTGACGGAAACAATCAGCCCCAGCATTTT	CASSPDGNNQPQHF
TRBJ2-3	TRBV20-1	NA	NA	TGCAGTGCCAATGCCCCCCAGGCAGGTACGCAGTATTTT	CSANAPQAGTQYF
TRBJ1-1	TRBV7-2	NA	many	TGTGCCAGCACAGCGCAGCCGAACACTGAAGCTTTCTTT	CASTAQPNTEAFF
TRBJ2-1	TRBV12-5	NA	many	TGTGCTAGTGGTCCAAAACGGCCGGGTGTGGGGCAGTTCTTC	CASGPKRPGVGQFF
TRBJ2-7	TRBV20-1	NA	many	TGCAGTGCTAGAGTGGGAACAGGGTCCTACGAGCAGTACTTC	CSARVGTGSYEQYF
TRBJ1-1	TRBV10-3	NA	few	TGTGCCATCAGTGAGTCTCTTCATTCCCGGGGGGCAAGTGAAGCTTTCTTT	CAISESLHSRGASEAFF
TRBJ2-4	TRBV28	NA	NA	TGTGCCAGCGGGCCTAGGACGGTCAGGACCAAAAACATTCAGTACTTC	CASGPRTVRTKNIQYF
TRBJ2-1	TRBV18	TRBD2	few	TGTGCCAGCTCACCTACTAGCGGGAGTCAGTTCTTC	CASSPTSGSQFF
TRBJ2-2	TRBV24-1	TRBD2	NA	TGTGCCACCAGTGGGCTGGGGGGGAGAGGCACCGGGGAGCTGTTTTTT	CATSGLGGRGTGELFF
TRBJ2-2	TRBV7-8	NA	few	TGTGCCAGCAGCCCGTTAACGGGGCAGACTAACACCGGGGAGCTGTTTTTT	CASSPLTGQTNTGELFF
TRBJ1-1	TRBV10-3	NA	few	TGTGCCATCAGGGACAGTTCGAACACTGAAGCTTTCTTT	CAIRDSSNTEAFF
TRBJ2-1	TRBV3-1	TRBD2	NA	TGTGCCAGCAGGTACACTAGCGGGGCCTACAATGAGCAGTTCTTC	CASRYTSGAYNEQFF
TRBJ2-7	TRBV20-1	TRBD2	few	TGCAGTGCTAGAGATTCCGACGGGAGGGATTACTACGAGCAGTACTTC	CSARDSDGRDYYEQYF
TRBJ2-7	TRBV29-1	NA	many	TGCAGCGTTTTGAGGGGCGCTTCCTACGAGCAGTACTTC	CSVLRGASYEQYF
TRBJ2-5	TRBV19	NA	few	TGTGCCAGTAGTCCCGAGTTTCGGAGGACGAAGTACTTC	CASSPEFRRTKYF
TRBJ2-1	TRBV6-1	NA	many	TGTGCCAGCAGTGACCCCGACGAAATCGATGAGCAGTTCTTC	CASSDPDEIDEQFF
TRBJ2-7	TRBV5-1	NA	NA	TGCGCCAGCAGCGAGGAGATAGGGCACTACGAGCAGTACTTC	CASSEEIGHYEQYF
TRBJ2-7	TRBV29-1	NA	many	TGCAGCGTTGAGTTTTCTGGGGAGCAGTACTTC	CSVEFSGEQYF
TRBJ2-5	TRBV2	NA	NA	TGTGCCAGCCCACGGACAGAACCATGGAGGGAGGAGACCCAGTACTTC	CASPRTEPWREETQYF
TRBJ2-3	TRBV10-3	NA	many	TGTGCCATCTCACCGGGCACAGATACGCAGTATTTT	CAISPGTDTQYF
TRBJ2-7	TRBV18	NA	few	TGTGCCAGCTCACTAAGACGGAGGACCTACGAGCAGTACTTC	CASSLRRRTYEQYF
TRBJ2-7	TRBV12-3/TRBV12-4	TRBD1	few	TGTGCCAGCAACAGGGGGCTCTACGAGCAGTACTTC	CASNRGLYEQYF
TRBJ1-2	TRBV7-9	NA	NA	TGTGCCAGCAGCTTAGCCGTGGGGTCCTATGGCTACACCTTC	CASSLAVGSYGYTF
TRBJ2-1	TRBV27	NA	many	TGTGCCAGTTCCCTCGACAGGTCCCTGAATTACAATGAGCAGTTCTTC	CASSLDRSLNYNEQFF
TRBJ2-1	TRBV27	NA	few	TGTGCCAGCAGTTCCCCCGGGCGAGACCGCTACAATGAGCAGTTCTTC	CASSSPGRDRYNEQFF
TRBJ2-2	TRBV3-1	NA	many	TGTGCCAGCCGGCGAGGGGCCGGGGAGCTGTTTTTT	CASRRGAGELFF
TRBJ1-1	TRBV11-2	NA	many	TGTGCCAGCAGCTCCCAGGTATGGGGCGGGACTGAAGCTTTCTTT	CASSSQVWGGTEAFF
TRBJ1-2	TRBV27	NA	NA	TGTGCCAAGGGGCAGCGCACTCTCTGTGGCTACACCTTC	CAKGQRTLCGYTF
TRBJ2-5	TRBV6-2/TRBV6-3	NA	NA	TGTGCCAGCAGTCCTCTTGGGCGTAGACAAGAGACCCAGTACTTC	CASSPLGRRQETQYF
TRBJ2-1	TRBV20-1	NA	NA	TGCAGTGCTAGGGGTCCCTCAGACCTCTACAATGAGCAGTTCTTC	CSARGPSDLYNEQFF
TRBJ2-2	TRBV18	NA	many	TGTGCCAGCTCACCCAAGGGCGGAACCGGGGAGCTGTTTTTT	CASSPKGGTGELFF
TRBJ2-3	TRBV19	TRBD2	few	TGTGCCAGTACCCCACAACCCTATTCTAGCGGGAGGGCCCGGGGAGATATGCAGTATTTT	CASTPQPYSSGRARGDMQYF
TRBJ1-5	TRBV25-1	NA	NA	TGTGCCAGCAGTGAACGGAGCAATCAGCCCCAGCATTTT	CASSERSNQPQHF
TRBJ2-7	TRBV27	NA	many	TGTGCCAGCAGTTTATTTTCATGCGGGCGCTTC	CASSLFSCGRF
TRBJ1-5	TRBV27	NA	many	TGTGCCAGCAGTATAACGGAACATCAGCCCCAGCATTTT	CASSITEHQPQHF
TRBJ2-6	TRBV12-3/TRBV12-4	TRBD2	many	TGTGCCAGCAGCCCTAGCGGGCAGAGCTCTGGGGCCAACGTCCTGACTTTC	CASSPSGQSSGANVLTF
TRBJ1-5	TRBV19	NA	few	TGTGCCAGTAGTCTCCTAGGGTGGCAGCCCCAGCATTTT	CASSLLGWQPQHF
TRBJ2-5	TRBV20-1	NA	few	TGCAGTGCCTTGATCCCGGCCCTTCAAGAGACCCAGTACTTC	CSALIPALQETQYF
TRBJ2-6	TRBV4-1	NA	NA	TGCGCCAGCAGCCTGGTTGGAGGGAATGGTGGGGCCAACGTCCTGACTTTC	CASSLVGGNGGANVLTF
TRBJ2-1	TRBV29-1	NA	many	TGCAGCCCCTGTTGCGCGGCGGGGCAGGGGGATGAGCAGTTCTTC	CSPCCAAGQGDEQFF
TRBJ2-2	TRBV19	TRBD2	NA	TGTGCCAGTAGGACTAGCGGGAGAGGGACCGGGGAGCTGCTTTTT	CASRTSGRGTGELLF
TRBJ1-3	TRBV6-5	NA	many	TGTGCCAGCAGTTCACAGGGAAACTCTGGAAACACCATATATTTT	CASSSQGNSGNTIYF
TRBJ2-7	TRBV10-3	TRBD1	many	TGTGCCATCAGGGCTTCCGGGACAGGGCATAACGAGCAGTACTTC	CAIRASGTGHNEQYF
TRBJ2-5	TRBV20-1	TRBD2	many	TGCAGTCGCCGGGGGAGGGCGGGTGAGACCCAGTACTTC	CSRRGRAGETQYF
TRBJ2-1	TRBV12-3/TRBV12-4	NA	NA	TGTGCCAGCAGTTTCGTACAGGGTAGGAATGAGCAGTTCTTC	CASSFVQGRNEQFF
TRBJ1-5	TRBV20-1	NA	NA	TGCAGTGCTAGGGACTCCGGTCAGCCCCAGCATTTT	CSARDSGQPQHF
TRBJ2-7	TRBV11-2	NA	many	TGTGCCAGCAGCCCTTACGTGGGGGCGGACTACGAGCAGTACTTC	CASSPYVGADYEQYF
TRBJ1-5	TRBV7-2	TRBD1	few	TGTGCCAGCAGCGCCGACAGGGGGGGTCAGCCCCAGCATTTT	CASSADRGGQPQHF
TRBJ1-2	TRBV12-3/TRBV12-4	NA	many	TGTGCCAGCAGTTTCTCGGGAATTCACTATGGCTACACCTTC	CASSFSGIHYGYTF
TRBJ2-3	TRBV7-9	NA	many	TGTGCCAGCAGCTTAAATGGGAGAACAGATACGCAGTATTTT	CASSLNGRTDTQYF